This T cell receptor (beta chain) was sequenced during a study of identical twins. This clonotype was found a few times. The antigen remains unidentified. Study-wide points: The degree of excess twin sharing was weaker in beta out-of-frame sequences. Within monozygotic twins, out-of-frame TCR alpha sharing was underestimated by the models. Instead of following the same donors, the conclusions were based on cross-sectional statistical analysis. Insertions were fewer in abundant cord blood beta clonotypes, whereas memory repertoires showed none of this pattern.

The CDR3 is made up of 15 amino acids. Looked up from germline, CDR1 is LNHNV and CDR2 is YYDKDF (reference sequence). Deletions cut 0 bases from V and 4 bases from J, with 9 bases between. TCRdb independently ran MiXCR on the 5' RACE reads; one entry per CDR3 protein. Of some 500,000 distinct CDR3 sequences in the sample, approximately 15% were seen once. The same specimen was also included in a second study, on yellow fever vaccine responses in identical twins.

Material: CD4+ T cells sorted from blood. The TCR originated in a young woman in good health. The chain couples TRBV15 to TRBJ2-2; maybe TRBD1 (5 bases). This chain's CDR3 is CATSREGRGTGELFF. In DNA form, the CDR3 reads TGTGCCACCAGCAGAGAAGGAAGGGGCACCGGGGAGCTGTTTTTT.